This TCR beta chain appears in the sequencing data of a study of identical twins. Study results and limitations: Compared with models, monozygotic twins showed more out-of-frame TCR alpha sharing.

This clonotype has just a few counts. Its antigen is not identified. TCRdb passed the 5' RACE reads through MiXCR, listing each CDR3 protein once. Among about 470,000 distinct CDR3 sequences listed, 24% were seen once. Separately, the same data were catalogued under a study of T cells expressing NK-cell markers. Per that study: An anti-gamma-delta TCR antibody restricted sorting to alpha-beta TCR T cells in several experiments.

This receptor was taken from a woman younger than 30 in good health. Specimen: CD4+ T cells sorted from blood.

The CDR3 nucleotides are TGTGCCAGCAGGCAGACAGGGGACAATTCACCCCTCCACTTT. Translating it yields CASRQTGDNSPLHF. The chain couples TRBV7-2 to TRBJ1-6; 8 bases line up with TRBD1. The CDR3 totals 14 residues. Germline CDR1 SGHTA, CDR2 FQGNSA. Trimming at V came to 6 bases and at J to 7 bases, leaving 5 bases not matched to a gene.